Each of the 8 T cell receptor beta chains below was sequenced from the same sample in a study of blood T cell repertoires in COVID-19 (dated by TCRdb to 2018 to 2020). The library was produced with the immunoSEQ multiplex PCR assay. What TCRdb holds here is the immuneACCESS table cut down to in-frame rearrangements. Part of the clones is not present; checked against another copy, under half of the missing clones reflect an unresolved V gene, and the others are unexplained. This sample has about 190,000 clones in its table, and 65% to 80% of those were observed once. 9.5% to 15% of the sample is held by the ten biggest clonotypes. Sequencing was done on a sample of peripheral blood. Source of these receptors: a woman between 50 and 59 years old with acute or convalescent COVID-19.

A single count supports this clone. The chain employs TRBV28 and TRBJ2-2; TRBD1 might be the D (6 bases). The CDR3 loop spans 13 amino acids. CDR1 is MDHEN and CDR2 is SYDVKM in the germline V gene. Between the trimmed V and J ends, which lost 5 bases and 6 bases, there was a span of 10 bases. CDR3 loop: CASSLQGPGELFF. The CDR3 DNA reads TGTGCCAGCAGTCTACAGGGTCCCGGGGAGCTGTTTTTT.

The genes are TRBV28 and TRBJ1-4; maybe TRBD1 (6 bases). The ends were cut back, 4 bases at V and 3 bases at J, with 12 bases in the middle. CDR1 and CDR2 (germline): MDHEN, SYDVKM. This CDR3 region has 15 residues. CDR3 protein: CASSSPTGPNEKLFF. CDR3 in DNA: TGTGCCAGCAGTTCCCCCACAGGGCCTAATGAAAAACTGTTTTTT.

The gene calls are TRBV3-1 (or the pseudogene TRBV3-2) and TRBJ2-7; a possible D gene is TRBD1 (6 bases). The V gene lost 2 bases and the J gene lost 7 bases, with 15 bases spanning the gap. This CDR3 region has 14 residues. Germline V gene lookup returns CDR1 LGHDT and CDR2 YNNKEL (reference sequence). As DNA, the CDR3 is TGTGCCAGCAGCCAATCGCCTGGGGGCTCGGAGCAGTACTTC. Translating it yields CASSQSPGGSEQYF.

The J gene is TRBJ2-5, the V gene TRBV2; 10 positions match TRBD1. The CDR3 runs to 12 residues. Germline V gives CDR1 SNHLY, CDR2 FYNNEI. Losses at the gene ends were 10 bases for V and 5 bases for J; bases not matched to a gene: 4. Here the CDR3 DNA reads TGTGCCATTTCGGGACAGGGGGAGACCCAGTACTTC. Translation: CAISGQGETQYF. Supplemented by reference TRBV2 and TRBJ2-5, the full variable domain reads EPEVTQTPSHQVTQMGQEVILRCVPISNHLYFYWYRQILGQKVEFLVSFYNNEISEKSEIFDDQFSVERPDGSNFTLKIRSTKLEDSAMYFCAISGQGETQYFGPGTRLLVL.

This clone appeared a single time. The CDR3 DNA reads TGTGCCAGCAGCTCGACCTGGCGGGATGAGCAGTTCTTC. Encoded protein: CASSSTWRDEQFF. V and J are TRBV6-5 and TRBJ2-1; possible D gene TRBD2, 5 bases. Trimming took off 6 bases at V and 8 bases at J, with 14 bases between the two ends. The germline gives CDR1 MNHEY, CDR2 SVGAGI. CDR3 length equals 13 residues.

The chain recombines TRBV20-1 with TRBJ1-4, with 9 bases aligning to TRBD1. The junction had 2 bases not matched to a gene; V was cut back by 7 bases and J by 8 bases. CDR3 length equals 11 residues. Per the germline V gene, CDR1 is DFQATT and CDR2 is SNEGSKA (reference sequence). The CDR3 bases are TGCAGTGGGGGGACAGGGGAAAAACTGTTTTTT. This gives the protein CSGGTGEKLFF.

The chain combines TRBV10-3 with TRBJ2-1, with 10 bases that match TRBD2. Per germline, CDR1 ENHRY and CDR2 SYGVKD. After removal of 2 bases from V and 1 base from J, the junction contained 11 bases not matched to a gene. This CDR3 comprises 19 residues. Here the CDR3 DNA reads TGTGCCATCAGTGAGCTTAGCGGGGGGTCCCCAAGTTCCTACAATGAGCAGTTCTTC. Translation: CAISELSGGSPSSYNEQFF.

The chain joins TRBV18 to TRBJ1-3; D unclear. The V and J ends lost 1 base and 0 bases respectively, with 7 bases between them. This CDR3 region has 15 residues. The V gene's germline CDR1 is KGHSH and CDR2 LQKENI. CDR3 coding DNA: TGTGCCAGCTCACCACACGGGAACTCTGGAAACACCATATATTTT. It translates to CASSPHGNSGNTIYF.